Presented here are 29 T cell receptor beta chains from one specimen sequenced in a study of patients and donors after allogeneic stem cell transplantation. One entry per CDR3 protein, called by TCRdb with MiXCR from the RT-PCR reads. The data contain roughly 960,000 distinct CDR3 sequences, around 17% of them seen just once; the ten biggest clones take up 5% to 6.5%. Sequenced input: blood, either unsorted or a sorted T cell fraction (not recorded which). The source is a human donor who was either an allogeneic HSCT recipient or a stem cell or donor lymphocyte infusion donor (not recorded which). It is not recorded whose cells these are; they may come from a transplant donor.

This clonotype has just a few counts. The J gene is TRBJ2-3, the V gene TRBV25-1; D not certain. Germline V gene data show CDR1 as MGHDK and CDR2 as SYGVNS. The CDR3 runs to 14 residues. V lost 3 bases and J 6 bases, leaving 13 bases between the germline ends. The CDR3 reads CASSDLSVPDTQYF. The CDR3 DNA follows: TGTGCCAGCAGTGATCTGTCCGTGCCGGATACGCAGTATTTT. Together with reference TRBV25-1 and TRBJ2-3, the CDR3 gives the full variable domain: EADIYQTPRYLVIGTGKKITLECSQTMGHDKMYWYQQDPGMELHLIHYSYGVNSTEKGDLSSESTVSRIRTEHFPLTLESARPSHTSQYLCASSDLSVPDTQYFGPGTRLTVL.

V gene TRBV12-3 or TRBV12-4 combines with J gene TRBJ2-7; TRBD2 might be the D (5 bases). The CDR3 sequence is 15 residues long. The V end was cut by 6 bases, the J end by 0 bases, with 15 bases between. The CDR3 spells CASRIGGGDSYEQYF. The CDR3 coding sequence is TGTGCCAGCAGGATCGGAGGAGGAGACTCCTACGAGCAGTACTTC.

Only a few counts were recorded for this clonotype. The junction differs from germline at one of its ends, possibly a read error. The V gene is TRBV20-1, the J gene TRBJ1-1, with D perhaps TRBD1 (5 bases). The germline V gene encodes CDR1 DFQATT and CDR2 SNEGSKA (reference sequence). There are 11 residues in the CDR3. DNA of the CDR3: TGCAGTGCGAGAGAGGGGAGAGAAGCTTTCTTT. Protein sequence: CSAREGREAFF.

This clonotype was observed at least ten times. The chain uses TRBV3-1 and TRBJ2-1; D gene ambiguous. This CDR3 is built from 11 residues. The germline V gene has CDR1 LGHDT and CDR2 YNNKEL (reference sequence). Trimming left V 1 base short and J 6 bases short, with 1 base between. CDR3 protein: CASSQANEQFF. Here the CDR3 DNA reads TGTGCCAGCAGCCAAGCCAATGAGCAGTTCTTC.

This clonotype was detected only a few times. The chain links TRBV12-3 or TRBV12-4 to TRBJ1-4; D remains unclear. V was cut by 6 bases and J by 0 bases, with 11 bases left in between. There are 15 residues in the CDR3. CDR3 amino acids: CASRRATATNEKLFF. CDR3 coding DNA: TGTGCCAGCAGAAGGGCGACTGCAACTAATGAAAAACTGTTTTTT.

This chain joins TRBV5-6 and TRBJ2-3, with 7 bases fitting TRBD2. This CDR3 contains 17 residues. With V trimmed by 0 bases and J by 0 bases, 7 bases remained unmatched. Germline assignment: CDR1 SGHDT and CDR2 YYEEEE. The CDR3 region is CASSLGLAVTSTDTQYF. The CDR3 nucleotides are TGTGCCAGCAGCTTGGGGCTAGCGGTGACTAGCACAGATACGCAGTATTTT.

CDR3 in amino acids: CASSYQSAYEQYF. The CDR3 DNA sequence: TGTGCCAGCAGCTACCAGTCTGCCTACGAGCAGTACTTC. The chain uses TRBV7-9 and TRBJ2-7; D is unclear. Deletions cut 4 bases from V and 2 bases from J, with 9 bases between. Looked up from germline, CDR1 is SEHNR and CDR2 is FQNEAQ (reference sequence). The CDR3 totals 13 residues.

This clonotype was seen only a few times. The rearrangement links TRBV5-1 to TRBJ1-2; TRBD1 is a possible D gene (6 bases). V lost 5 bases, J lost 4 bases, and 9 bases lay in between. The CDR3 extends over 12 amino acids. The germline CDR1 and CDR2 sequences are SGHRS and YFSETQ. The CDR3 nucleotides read TGCGCCAGCAGTGGGACAACCTATGGCTACACCTTC. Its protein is CASSGTTYGYTF.

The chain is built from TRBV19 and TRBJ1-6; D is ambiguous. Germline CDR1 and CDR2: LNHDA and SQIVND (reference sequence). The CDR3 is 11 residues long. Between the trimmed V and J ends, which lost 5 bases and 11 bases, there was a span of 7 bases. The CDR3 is CASSGGTPLHF. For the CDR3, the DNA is TGTGCCAGTAGTGGCGGGACACCCCTCCACTTT.

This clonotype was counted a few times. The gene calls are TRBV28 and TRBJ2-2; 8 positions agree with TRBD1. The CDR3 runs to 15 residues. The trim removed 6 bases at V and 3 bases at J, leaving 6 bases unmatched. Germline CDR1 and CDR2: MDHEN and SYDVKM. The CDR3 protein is CASRRTGWDTGELFF. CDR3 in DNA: TGTGCCAGCAGGAGGACAGGGTGGGACACCGGGGAGCTGTTTTTT.

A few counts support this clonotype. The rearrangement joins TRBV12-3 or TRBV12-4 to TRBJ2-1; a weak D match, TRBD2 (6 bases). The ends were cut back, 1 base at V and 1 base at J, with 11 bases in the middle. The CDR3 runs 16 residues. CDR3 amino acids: CASSLGVAGSYNEQFF. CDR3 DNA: TGTGCCAGCAGTTTAGGGGTCGCGGGATCCTACAATGAGCAGTTCTTC.

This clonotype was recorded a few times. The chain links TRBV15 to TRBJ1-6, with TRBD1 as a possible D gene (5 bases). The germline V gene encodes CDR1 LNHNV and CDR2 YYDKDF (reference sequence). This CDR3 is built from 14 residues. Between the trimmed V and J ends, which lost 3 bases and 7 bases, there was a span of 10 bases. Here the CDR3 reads CATSRWGENSPLHF. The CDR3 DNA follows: TGTGCCACCAGCAGGTGGGGGGAAAATTCACCCCTCCACTTT.

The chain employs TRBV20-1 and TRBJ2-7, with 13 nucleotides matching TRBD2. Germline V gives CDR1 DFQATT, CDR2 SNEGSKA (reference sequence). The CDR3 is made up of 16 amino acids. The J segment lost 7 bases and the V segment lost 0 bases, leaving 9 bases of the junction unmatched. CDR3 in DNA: TGCAGTGCTAGAGATCGGACTAGCGGGGGCCCCAGGGAGCAGTACTTC. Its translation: CSARDRTSGGPREQYF.

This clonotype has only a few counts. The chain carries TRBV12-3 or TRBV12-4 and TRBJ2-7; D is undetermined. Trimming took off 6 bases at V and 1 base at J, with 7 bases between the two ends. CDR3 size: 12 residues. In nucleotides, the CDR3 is TGTGCCAGCAGGAAGGAGTCCTACGAGCAGTACTTC. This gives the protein CASRKESYEQYF.

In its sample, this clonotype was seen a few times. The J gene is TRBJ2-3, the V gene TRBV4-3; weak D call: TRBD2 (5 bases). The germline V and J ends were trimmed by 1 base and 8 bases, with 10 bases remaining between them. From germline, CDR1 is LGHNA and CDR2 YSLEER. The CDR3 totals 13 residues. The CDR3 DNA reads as TGCGCCAGCAGCCAAGCGGGGAGTGCTACGCAGTATTTT. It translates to CASSQAGSATQYF.

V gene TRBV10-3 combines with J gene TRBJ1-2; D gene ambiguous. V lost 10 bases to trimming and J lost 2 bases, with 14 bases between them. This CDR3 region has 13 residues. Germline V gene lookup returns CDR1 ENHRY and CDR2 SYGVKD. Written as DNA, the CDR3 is TGTGCCACGAAGGACGTGACAAACTATGGCTACACCTTC. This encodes CATKDVTNYGYTF.

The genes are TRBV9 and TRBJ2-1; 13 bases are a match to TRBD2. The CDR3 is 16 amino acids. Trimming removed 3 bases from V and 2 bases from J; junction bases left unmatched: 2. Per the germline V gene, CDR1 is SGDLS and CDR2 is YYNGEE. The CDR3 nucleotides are TGTGCCAGCAGCGGCGGGACTAGCGGGACCTACAATGAGCAGTTCTTC. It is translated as CASSGGTSGTYNEQFF.

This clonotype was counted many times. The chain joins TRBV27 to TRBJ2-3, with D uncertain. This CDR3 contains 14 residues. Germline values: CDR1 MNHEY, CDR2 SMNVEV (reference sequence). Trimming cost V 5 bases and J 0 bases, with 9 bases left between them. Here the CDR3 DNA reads TGTGCCAGCAGTCCCCGACGGAGCACAGATACGCAGTATTTT. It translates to CASSPRRSTDTQYF.

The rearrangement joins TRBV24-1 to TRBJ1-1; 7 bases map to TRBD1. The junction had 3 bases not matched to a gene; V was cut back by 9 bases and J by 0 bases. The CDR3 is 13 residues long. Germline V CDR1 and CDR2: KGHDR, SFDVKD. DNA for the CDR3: TGTGCCACCGGGGACAGCATGAACACTGAAGCTTTCTTT. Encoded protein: CATGDSMNTEAFF.

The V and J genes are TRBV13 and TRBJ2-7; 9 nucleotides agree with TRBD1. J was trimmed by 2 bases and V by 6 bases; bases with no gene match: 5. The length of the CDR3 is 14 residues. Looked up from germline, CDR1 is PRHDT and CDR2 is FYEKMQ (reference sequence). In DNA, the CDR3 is TGTGCCAGCAGACCCGGGACAGGGACCTACGAGCAGTACTTC. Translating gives CASRPGTGTYEQYF.

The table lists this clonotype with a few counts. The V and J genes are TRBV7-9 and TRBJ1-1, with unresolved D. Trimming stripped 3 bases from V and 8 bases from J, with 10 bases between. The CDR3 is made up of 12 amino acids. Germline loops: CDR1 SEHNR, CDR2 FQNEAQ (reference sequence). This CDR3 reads CASSLGGLEAFF. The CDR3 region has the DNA TGTGCCAGCAGCTTGGGAGGACTGGAAGCTTTCTTT.

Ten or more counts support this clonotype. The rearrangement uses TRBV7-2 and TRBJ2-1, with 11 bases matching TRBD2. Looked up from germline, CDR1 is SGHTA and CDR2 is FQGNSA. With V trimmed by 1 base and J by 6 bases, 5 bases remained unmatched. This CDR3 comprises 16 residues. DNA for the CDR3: TGTGCCAGCAGCTTAGTTGGGACTAGCGGATCCAATGAGCAGTTCTTC. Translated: CASSLVGTSGSNEQFF.

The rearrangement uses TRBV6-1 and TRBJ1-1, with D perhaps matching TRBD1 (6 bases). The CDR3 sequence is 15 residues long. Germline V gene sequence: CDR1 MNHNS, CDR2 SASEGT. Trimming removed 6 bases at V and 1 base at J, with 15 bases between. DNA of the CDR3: TGTGCCAGCAGAGATGGACAGACTAGGAACACTGAAGCTTTCTTT. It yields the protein CASRDGQTRNTEAFF.

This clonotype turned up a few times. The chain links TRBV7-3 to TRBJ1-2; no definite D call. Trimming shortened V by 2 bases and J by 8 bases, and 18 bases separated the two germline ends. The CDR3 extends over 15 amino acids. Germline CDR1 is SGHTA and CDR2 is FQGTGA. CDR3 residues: CASSLLPGSLDGYTF. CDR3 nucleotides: TGTGCCAGCAGCTTATTGCCGGGGTCCCTCGACGGCTACACCTTC.

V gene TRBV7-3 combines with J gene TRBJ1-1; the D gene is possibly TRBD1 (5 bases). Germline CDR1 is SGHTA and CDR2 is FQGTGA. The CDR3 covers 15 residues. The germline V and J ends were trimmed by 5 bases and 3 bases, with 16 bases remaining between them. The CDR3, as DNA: TGTGCCAGCAGCCCACGGGGGGATATAGACACTGAAGCTTTCTTT. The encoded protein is CASSPRGDIDTEAFF.

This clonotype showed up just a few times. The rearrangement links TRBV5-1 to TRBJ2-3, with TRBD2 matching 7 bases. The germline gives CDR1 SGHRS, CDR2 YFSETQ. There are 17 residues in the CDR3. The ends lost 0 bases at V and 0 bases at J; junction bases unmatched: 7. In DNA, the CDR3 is TGCGCCAGCAGCTTGGCCGGGCTAGCGGATAGCACAGATACGCAGTATTTT. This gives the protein CASSLAGLADSTDTQYF.

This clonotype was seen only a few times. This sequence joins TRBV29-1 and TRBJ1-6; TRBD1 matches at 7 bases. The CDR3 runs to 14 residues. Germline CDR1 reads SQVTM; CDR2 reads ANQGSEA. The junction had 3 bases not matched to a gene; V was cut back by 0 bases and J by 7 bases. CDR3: CSVEEDRLNSPLHF. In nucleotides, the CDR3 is TGCAGCGTTGAAGAGGACAGGCTAAATTCACCCCTCCACTTT.

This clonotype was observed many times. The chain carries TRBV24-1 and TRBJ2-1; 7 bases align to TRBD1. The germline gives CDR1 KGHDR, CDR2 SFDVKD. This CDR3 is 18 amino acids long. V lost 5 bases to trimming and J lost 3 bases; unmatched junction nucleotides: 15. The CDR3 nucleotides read TGTGCCACCAGTGGGGGACAGTACGATCGACCTCTCTACAATGAGCAGTTCTTC. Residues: CATSGGQYDRPLYNEQFF.

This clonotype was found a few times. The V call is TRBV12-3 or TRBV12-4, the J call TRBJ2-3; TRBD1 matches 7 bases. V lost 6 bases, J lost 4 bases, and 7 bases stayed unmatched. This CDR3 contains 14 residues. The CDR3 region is CASSLTGLSDTQYF. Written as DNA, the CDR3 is TGTGCCAGCAGCCTGACAGGGCTCTCAGATACGCAGTATTTT.